This TCR beta chain appears in the sequencing data of a study of blood T cell repertoires in COVID-19. As for the study in general: The recovered donors of Cohort 3 showed two negative PCRs, clearance, or symptom resolution.

This CDR3 is 18 amino acids long. CDR1 is SGHTA, CDR2 FQGNSA, per germline. J was trimmed by 0 bases and V by 5 bases; bases with no gene match: 15. Authors' analysis steps: Amplified reference gene primers provided the basis for estimating nucleated cell counts. Data came from immunoSEQ multiplex PCR; TCRdb stores just in-frame clones and leaves some out. Clonal size and the V and J genes are those of that table, whereas D and trimming came from the DNA. The sample consists of under 200,000 clones, around 80% of them appearing once. The sequence came from a woman in her 70s in a cohort exposed to, infected with or recovered from COVID-19 (not recorded which). Sequenced sample: PBMCs or T cells enriched from blood (not recorded which). The chain recombines TRBV7-2 with TRBJ2-7; 8 nucleotides agree with TRBD2. CDR3 sequence reads: CASSPFPTSGGSSYEQYF. As DNA, the CDR3 is TGTGCCAGCAGCCCCTTCCCCACTAGCGGAGGAAGCTCCTACGAGCAGTACTTC. Full variable domain (remainder filled in from reference TRBV7-2 and TRBJ2-7): GAGVSQSPSNKVTEKGKDVELRCDPISGHTALYWYRQSLGQGLEFLIYFQGNSAPDKSGLPSDRFSAERTGGSVSTLTIQRTQQEDSAVYLCASSPFPTSGGSSYEQYFGPGTRLTVT.